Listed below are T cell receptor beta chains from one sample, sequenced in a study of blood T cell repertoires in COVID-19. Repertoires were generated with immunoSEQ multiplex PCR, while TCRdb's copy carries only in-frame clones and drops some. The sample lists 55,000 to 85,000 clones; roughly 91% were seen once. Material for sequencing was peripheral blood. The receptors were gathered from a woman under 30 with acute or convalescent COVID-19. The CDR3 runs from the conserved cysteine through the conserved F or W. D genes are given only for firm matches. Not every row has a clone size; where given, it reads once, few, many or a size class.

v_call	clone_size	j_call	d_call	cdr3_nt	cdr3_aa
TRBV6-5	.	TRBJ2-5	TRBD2	TGTGCCAGCATGCTAGCGGGGCCGAAGACCCAGTACTTC	CASMLAGPKTQYF
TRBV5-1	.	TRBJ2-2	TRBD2	TGCGCCAGCAGCTCCCAAGCGGGGGGGGCCACCGGGGAGCTGTTTTTT	CASSSQAGGATGELFF
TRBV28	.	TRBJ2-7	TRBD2	TGTGCCAGCAGTTTACGGCCGGGGGGGAACCCCTACGAGCAGTACTTC	CASSLRPGGNPYEQYF
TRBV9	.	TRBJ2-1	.	TGTGCCAGCAGCACCCGGGACTCCCGTTACAATGAGCAGTTCTTC	CASSTRDSRYNEQFF
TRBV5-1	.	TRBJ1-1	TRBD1	TGCGCCAGCAATCGGGGACAGGGAAACACTGAAGCTTTCTTT	CASNRGQGNTEAFF
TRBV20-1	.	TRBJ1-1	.	TGCAGTGGTTATAGGACAACTGAAGCTTTCTTT	CSGYRTTEAFF
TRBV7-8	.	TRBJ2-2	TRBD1	TGTGCCAGCAGCTTAGGGGACAGAAACACCGGGGAGCTGTTTTTT	CASSLGDRNTGELFF
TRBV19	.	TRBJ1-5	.	TGTGCCAGTAGTATGGCGGGGGGGGCTTGGCAGCCCCAGCATTTT	CASSMAGGAWQPQHF
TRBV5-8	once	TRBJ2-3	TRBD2	TGTGCCAGCAGCTATCTAGCGGGGGGCACAGATACGCAGTATTTT	CASSYLAGGTDTQYF
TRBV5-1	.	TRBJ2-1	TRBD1	TGCGCCAGCAGCGCAGGACAGGGGGCCTACAATGAGCAGTTCTTC	CASSAGQGAYNEQFF
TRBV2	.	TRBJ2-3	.	TGTGCCAGCAGTGATAGGGGGGGGTACACAGATACGCAGTATTTT	CASSDRGGYTDTQYF
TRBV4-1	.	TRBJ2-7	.	TGCGCCAGCAGCCAAGAACGGGTACGGGCAGGAGGAGTCGCCTACGAGCAGTACTTC	CASSQERVRAGGVAYEQYF
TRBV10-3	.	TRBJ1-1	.	TGTGCCATCACAAACGGGGGCACTGAAGCTTTCTTT	CAITNGGTEAFF
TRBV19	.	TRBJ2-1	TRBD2	TGTGCCAGTAGTATAGATGGGGGAGGGAGGGCGAGGAATGAGCAGTTCTTC	CASSIDGGGRARNEQFF
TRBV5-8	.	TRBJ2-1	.	TGTGCCAGCCTTTTGGACAGAAACAATGAGCAGTTCTTC	CASLLDRNNEQFF
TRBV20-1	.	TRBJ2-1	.	TGCAGTGTAGCGGACAATGAGCAGTTCTTC	CSVADNEQFF
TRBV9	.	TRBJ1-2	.	TGTGCCAGCAGCGCACAGGGTGCGTATGGCTACACCTTC	CASSAQGAYGYTF
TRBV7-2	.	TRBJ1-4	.	TGTGCCAGCAGCGATACTGGGCTCGCAGGAGAAAAACTGTTTTTT	CASSDTGLAGEKLFF
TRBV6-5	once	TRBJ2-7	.	TGTGCCAGCAGTCGAGGCTACGAGCAGTACTTC	CASSRGYEQYF
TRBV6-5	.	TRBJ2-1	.	TGTGCCACTCAGGGGGGATCCTACAATGAGCAGTTCTTC	CATQGGSYNEQFF
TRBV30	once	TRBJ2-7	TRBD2	TGTGCCTGGAGTCCGGGACTAGCGTACGAGCAGTACTTC	CAWSPGLAYEQYF
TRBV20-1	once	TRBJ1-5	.	TGCAGTGCTAGTGCAGGGGCAGTACGCAGGCCCCAGCATTTT	CSASAGAVRRPQHF
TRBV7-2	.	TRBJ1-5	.	TGTGCCAGCAGCCCCAAAGGGGATCAGCCCCAGCATTTT	CASSPKGDQPQHF
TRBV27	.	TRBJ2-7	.	TGTGCCAGCATTCTAACAGTACCCTACGAGCAGTACTTC	CASILTVPYEQYF
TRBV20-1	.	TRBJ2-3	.	TGCAGTGCTAGTCTGTTCGAGGATACGCAGTATTTT	CSASLFEDTQYF
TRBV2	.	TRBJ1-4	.	TGTGCCAGCAGTGAAGCGCGGGCAGGGGATATCACTAATGAAAAACTGTTTTTT	CASSEARAGDITNEKLFF
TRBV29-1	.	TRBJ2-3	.	TGCAGCGTCCGCCCCCGTGGGGGGGCTAAATCAGATACGCAGTATTTT	CSVRPRGGAKSDTQYF
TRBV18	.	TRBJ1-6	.	TGTGCCAGCTCACCCACAGGGAATCGCAATAATTCACCCCTCCACTTT	CASSPTGNRNNSPLHF
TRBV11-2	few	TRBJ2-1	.	TGTGCCAGCAGCTTAGTTCCGACTCCCTACAATGAGCAGTTCTTC	CASSLVPTPYNEQFF
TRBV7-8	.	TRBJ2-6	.	TGTGCCAGCATACAAGGGGGCTCTGGGGCCAACGTCCTGACTTTC	CASIQGGSGANVLTF
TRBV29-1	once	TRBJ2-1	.	TGCAGCGTCTCTCCTGGGACTCGCGGCATCTACAATGAGCAGTTCTTC	CSVSPGTRGIYNEQFF
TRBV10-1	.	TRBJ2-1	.	TGCGCCAGCAGTCAAACTGCGAACAATGAGCAGTTCTTC	CASSQTANNEQFF
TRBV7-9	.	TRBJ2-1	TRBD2	TGTGCCAGCAGCCCCCGGACTAGCCAATTATACAATGAGCAGTTCTTC	CASSPRTSQLYNEQFF
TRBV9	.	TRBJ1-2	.	TGTGCCAGCATGGAGGCGGCCTACGGCTATGGCTACACCTTC	CASMEAAYGYGYTF
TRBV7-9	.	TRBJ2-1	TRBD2	TGTGCCAGCAGCCAGGGACTAGCGGAGGGAAGGGAGCAGTTCTTC	CASSQGLAEGREQFF
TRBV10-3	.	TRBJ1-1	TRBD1	TGTGCCATCAGAGAAACAGGGGGCACTGAAGCTTTCTTT	CAIRETGGTEAFF
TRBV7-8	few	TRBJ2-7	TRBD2	TGTGCCAGCAGCTTAGAATCTAGCGGGGGCTACGAGCAGTACTTC	CASSLESSGGYEQYF
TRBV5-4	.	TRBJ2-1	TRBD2	TGTGCCAGCAGCTTGGCTGGTAGCGGGGGGGCAGAGGAGTTCTTC	CASSLAGSGGAEEFF
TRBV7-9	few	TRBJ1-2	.	TGTGCCAGCAGCCTACCCGGGATGGATGGCTACACCTTC	CASSLPGMDGYTF
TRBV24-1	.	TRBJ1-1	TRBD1	TGTGCCACCAGTCCTCAGGGGGCAACTGAAGCTTTCTTT	CATSPQGATEAFF
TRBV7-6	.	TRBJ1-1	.	TGTGCCAGCAGCTTAGCCAGGGGAAACTCGAACACTGAAGCTTTCTTT	CASSLARGNSNTEAFF
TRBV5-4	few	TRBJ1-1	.	TGTGCCAGCAGCTTGGAATCGACAGGGAACACTGAAGCTTTCTTT	CASSLESTGNTEAFF
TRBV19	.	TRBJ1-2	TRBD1	TGTGCCAGTAGTATCCGGACAGGGGAAGGTCCATATGGCTACACCTTC	CASSIRTGEGPYGYTF
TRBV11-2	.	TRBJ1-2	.	TGTGCCAGCAGCGGAACCGACAGGAAGAAACGCTACACCTTC	CASSGTDRKKRYTF
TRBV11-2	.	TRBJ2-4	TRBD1	TGTGCCAGCAGCGCCCGGGACAGACAAAACATTCAGTACTTC	CASSARDRQNIQYF
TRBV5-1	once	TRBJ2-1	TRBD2	TGCGCCAGCAGCTCCGGGACTAGCGGGACCTGGGATGAGCAGTTCTTC	CASSSGTSGTWDEQFF